This TCR beta chain was identified during a study of T cell repertoires in cytomegalovirus infection. Study-wide findings and caveats: The response measured ex vivo was dominated by TCR beta clonotypes (HLA-C-restricted and CMV-specific).

The germline CDR1 and CDR2 sequences are SGHVS and FNYEAQ. CDR3 length: 16 residues. With V trimmed by 1 base and J by 5 bases, 9 bases remained unmatched. This clonotype was seen at least ten times. No antigen is known for it. TCRdb re-analysed the reads in MiXCR, keeping a single row per CDR3 protein. The repertoire includes about 450,000 distinct CDR3 sequences, roughly a third of them detected once, and approximately 14% sits in the top ten. The sequence was obtained from a human donor in good health (CMV status not recorded). Some clones in this sample may be carry-over from other donors' samples. The chain has TRBV7-6 and TRBJ2-7; 9 bases agree with TRBD1. The material sequenced was PBMCs. This CDR3 is CASSLGRRQGVDEQYF. The CDR3 DNA sequence: TGTGCCAGCAGCTTAGGGCGGAGACAGGGGGTGGACGAGCAGTACTTC. The full variable domain, in which reference TRBV7-6 and TRBJ2-7 provide the parts outside the CDR3, is GAGVSQSPRYKVTKRGQDVALRCDPISGHVSLYWYRQALGQGPEFLTYFNYEAQQDKSGLPNDRFSAERPEGSISTLTIQRTEQRDSAMYRCASSLGRRQGVDEQYFGPGTRLTVT.